These 10 T cell receptor beta chains originate from one sample sequenced in a study of cytomegalovirus exposure and HLA in healthy donors. Primers: 60 Vbeta forward and 13 Jbeta reverse. The protocol was immunoSEQ multiplex PCR, while the TCRdb copy is restricted to in-frame clones and leaves out a portion. The sample holds 130,000 or so clones, around 82% seen once. Sequencing used PBMCs. The receptors stem from a man over 45 in good health and CMV-seronegative.

The CDR3 nucleotides read TGTGCCAGTAGTCCACCTCCGGGGGATGAGCAGTTCTTC. Translation: CASSPPPGDEQFF. The V gene is TRBV19, the J gene TRBJ2-1; D perhaps matches TRBD2 (6 bases). Per germline, CDR1 LNHDA and CDR2 SQIVND (reference sequence). Trimming pared 5 bases from V and 8 bases from J, leaving 13 bases between. The CDR3 runs 13 residues.

The chain joins TRBV28 to TRBJ2-5, with 7 positions matching TRBD1. The tail of the sequence fits TRBJ2-7 better, so the J call may be wrong. This CDR3 comprises 15 residues. Per germline, CDR1 MDHEN and CDR2 SYDVKM. The DNA of the CDR3 is TGTGCCAGCAGTACCGCCCGGGACAGCCCCTACGAGCAGTACTTC. Its protein product is CASSTARDSPYEQYF.

The V and J genes are TRBV2 and TRBJ2-2; 10 bases map to TRBD1. The CDR3 has 16 residues. CDR1 and CDR2 (germline): SNHLY, FYNNEI. V shed 6 bases, J shed 6 bases, and the junction held 10 bases outside the gene matches. CDR3 nucleotide sequence: TGTGCCAGCAGCAAGGGACAGGGGATCTTCTCCGGGGAGCTGTTTTTT. Encoded protein: CASSKGQGIFSGELFF.

This clone has a single count. V and J are TRBV5-1 and TRBJ2-7; 8 positions match TRBD2. Germline-derived CDR1 and CDR2 are SGHRS and YFSETQ. V was pared by 4 bases and J by 4 bases, with 7 bases of the junction left unmatched. The CDR3 contains 14 residues. CDR3 DNA sequence: TGCGCCAGCAGCCCGCTCCGGGAGGGGTACGAGCAGTACTTC. The encoded protein is CASSPLREGYEQYF.

The chain employs TRBV6-5 and TRBJ2-1, with unresolved D. The V and J ends lost 4 bases and 9 bases respectively, with 10 bases between them. The CDR3 sequence is 12 residues long. The germline V gene has CDR1 MNHEY and CDR2 SVGAGI. CDR3: CASSSFSGEQFF. The CDR3 DNA is TGTGCCAGCAGTTCCTTTAGTGGTGAGCAGTTCTTC.

This rearrangement joins TRBV28 to TRBJ1-5, with a tentative D call TRBD1 (5 bases). The CDR3 has 16 residues. V was clipped by 4 bases and J by 5 bases, with 18 bases between them. The V gene's germline CDR1 is MDHEN and CDR2 SYDVKM. As DNA, the CDR3 is TGTGCCAGCAGTTCCCGAACGGGGGTGAGGCATCAGCCCCAGCATTTT. As protein: CASSSRTGVRHQPQHF.

The rearrangement joins TRBV7-6 to TRBJ2-1; 8 positions agree with TRBD2. This CDR3 is 18 amino acids long. Germline values: CDR1 SGHVS, CDR2 FNYEAQ. J gave up 5 bases and V 1 base, and 13 bases lay outside the gene matches. For the CDR3, the DNA is TGTGCCAGCAGCTTAGATGGGTCCGGGACTAGATTAGACAATGAGCAGTTCTTC. It translates to CASSLDGSGTRLDNEQFF. Full variable domain (outside the CDR3, taken from reference TRBV7-6 and TRBJ2-1): GAGVSQSPRYKVTKRGQDVALRCDPISGHVSLYWYRQALGQGPEFLTYFNYEAQQDKSGLPNDRFSAERPEGSISTLTIQRTEQRDSAMYRCASSLDGSGTRLDNEQFFGPGTRLTVL.

The gene calls are TRBV10-1 and TRBJ2-7; 9 nucleotides agree with TRBD1. Trimming took 5 bases from V and 5 from J; bases not matched to a gene: 10. CDR3 length equals 15 residues. Looked up from germline, CDR1 is WNHNN and CDR2 is SYGVQD (reference sequence). This CDR3 is CASSQTGTGLHEQYF. The CDR3 DNA sequence: TGCGCCAGCAGTCAAACCGGGACAGGGCTCCACGAGCAGTACTTC.

This clone has just a few counts. This CDR3 reads CASSLGDRATNEQFF. The DNA of the CDR3 is TGTGCCAGCAGCTTGGGGGACAGGGCGACCAATGAGCAGTTCTTC. This sequence joins TRBV13 and TRBJ2-1, with 9 bases fitting TRBD1. Trimming cost V 3 bases and J 6 bases; bases outside gene matches: 6. There are 15 residues in the CDR3. CDR1 and CDR2 (germline): PRHDT, FYEKMQ (reference sequence).

CDR3 bases: TGTGCCAGTACGAGCGCGGGCCCCGGAAACACCATATATTTT. This encodes CASTSAGPGNTIYF. This chain uses TRBV19 with TRBJ1-3; D gene ambiguous. The V and J ends lost 7 bases and 4 bases respectively, with 14 bases between them. Germline V gene sequence: CDR1 LNHDA, CDR2 SQIVND (reference sequence). There are 14 residues in the CDR3.